This T cell receptor beta chain was observed in a study of blood T cell repertoires in COVID-19. Germline lookup yields CDR1 MNHNY and CDR2 SVGAGI (reference sequence). V was clipped by 7 bases and J by 3 bases, with 13 bases between them. There are 14 residues in the CDR3. Some clones are missing from TCRdb's copy, which holds only in-frame ones; the method was immunoSEQ multiplex PCR. The table has some 170,000 clones, approximately 88% seen once; the top ten hold roughly 7.2%. This clonotype was obtained from a woman in her thirties or forties with COVID-19, enrolled during active disease. The sample comprised peripheral blood. The rearrangement links TRBV6-6 to TRBJ2-4; tentative D call: TRBD2 (6 bases). CDR3 loop: CASTEGGFKNIQYF. DNA for the CDR3: TGTGCCAGCACCGAGGGAGGATTCAAAAACATTCAGTACTTC.